The following is a TCR beta chain sequence with its context. These data come from a study of siplizumab effects on memory and regulatory T cells. TCRdb keeps only in-frame clones here, not all; method: immunoSEQ multiplex PCR. The sample includes about 100,000 clones, roughly 94% of them seen just once. Trimming removed 2 bases at V and 8 bases at J, with 15 bases between. CDR1 and CDR2 from the germline V gene are SNHLY and FYNNEI. The CDR3 extends over 15 amino acids. The sample consisted of Tregs sorted from blood. The chain couples TRBV2 to TRBJ1-4; D is perhaps TRBD1 (6 bases). This TCR came from a human donor in good health. The CDR3 spells CASSERGVGLEKLFF. CDR3 DNA sequence: TGTGCCAGCAGTGAAAGGGGGGTAGGACTGGAAAAACTGTTTTTT.